This T cell receptor beta chain was profiled in a study of regulatory dendritic cells for organ transplantation. This clone was counted between two and nine times. Its antigen is currently unknown. Naive CD45RA+ and memory CD45RO+ CD4+ or CD8+ T cells were FACS-sorted. Generated by immunoSEQ multiplex PCR, the TCRdb table keeps only in-frame clones and is missing some. The table includes 25,000 to 30,000 clones, nearly 80% detected once. Whole-study findings and limits: Mature dendritic cells appeared to drive more memory CD8+ clonal expansion than regulatory ones. Alloreactive memory CD8+ T cell pools varied considerably between individuals.

The V segment lost 6 bases and the J segment 6 bases; nucleotides outside the gene matches: 12. The CDR3 covers 16 residues. Germline V gives CDR1 MNHNS, CDR2 SASEGT. This TCR derives from a human donor in good health. Sequences were obtained from memory CD4+ T cells from blood. The subset was: CD45RO+ memory T cells. The chain links TRBV6-1 to TRBJ1-5, with TRBD1 matching 9 bases. Written as DNA, the CDR3 is TGTGCCAGCAGCGAATTTACAGGGGGCTTAGGTCAGCCCCAGCATTTT. Amino acids: CASSEFTGGLGQPQHF.